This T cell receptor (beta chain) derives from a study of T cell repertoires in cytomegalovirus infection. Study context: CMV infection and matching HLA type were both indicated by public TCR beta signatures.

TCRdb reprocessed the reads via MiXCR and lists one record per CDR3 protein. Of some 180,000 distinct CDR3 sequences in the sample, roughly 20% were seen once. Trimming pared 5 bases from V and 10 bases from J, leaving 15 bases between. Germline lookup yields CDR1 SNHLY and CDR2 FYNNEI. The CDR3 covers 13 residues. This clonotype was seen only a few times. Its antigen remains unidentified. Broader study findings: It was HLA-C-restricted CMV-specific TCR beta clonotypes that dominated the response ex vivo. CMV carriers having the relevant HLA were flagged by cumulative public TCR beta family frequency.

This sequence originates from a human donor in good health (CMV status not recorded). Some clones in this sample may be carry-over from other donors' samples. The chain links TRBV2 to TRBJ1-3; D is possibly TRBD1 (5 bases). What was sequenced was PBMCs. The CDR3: CASSSGTEFTIYF. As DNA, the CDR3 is TGTGCCAGCAGTTCCGGGACGGAATTTACCATATATTTT.